This is a list of T cell receptor beta chains from one sample in a study of cytotoxic CD8 clonotypes in ibrutinib-treated CLL. This table comes from immunoSEQ multiplex PCR, and its TCRdb copy is limited to in-frame clones, with some not included. Of over 110,000 clones in the sample, under 95% were seen once. The specimen comprised PBMCs, sampled after 12 months of ibrutinib treatment. The receptors originated from a human donor with chronic lymphocytic leukemia. CDR3s include the opening cysteine and the closing phenylalanine or tryptophan. The D gene is left open where the match is weak.

v_gene	len	j_gene	d_gene	CDR3aa	CDR3nt
TRBV6-1	15	TRBJ2-7	TRBD1	CASSIHGQGIYEQYF	TGTGCCAGCAGTATCCATGGACAGGGGATCTACGAGCAGTACTTC
TRBV7-8	16	TRBJ1-4	NA	CASSLGRTATNEKLFF	TGTGCCAGCAGCTTAGGACGAACTGCAACTAATGAAAAACTGTTTTTT
TRBV7-6	14	TRBJ2-1	NA	CASSSGRAPNEQFF	TGTGCCAGCAGCTCGGGCCGAGCTCCCAATGAGCAGTTCTTC
TRBV29-1	16	TRBJ2-1	TRBD2	CSSMLAGAPGYNEQFF	TGCAGTTCAATGCTAGCGGGGGCTCCGGGCTACAATGAGCAGTTCTTC
TRBV4-3	15	TRBJ2-1	NA	CASSQELGAYSEQFF	TGCGCCAGCAGCCAAGAGTTGGGGGCGTATTCTGAGCAGTTCTTC
TRBV7-9	15	TRBJ2-5	NA	CASSLNSEGLETQYF	TGTGCCAGCAGCTTAAATTCGGAGGGCTTGGAGACCCAGTACTTC
TRBV10-3	13	TRBJ1-1	TRBD1	CAIRGQMNTEAFF	TGTGCCATCAGGGGACAGATGAACACTGAAGCTTTCTTT
TRBV18	15	TRBJ2-7	NA	CASSPNRDSGYEQYF	TGTGCCAGCTCCCCGAACAGGGACTCAGGCTACGAGCAGTACTTC
TRBV6-5	15	TRBJ1-1	TRBD1	CASEPRQGKQTEAFF	TGTGCCAGCGAACCCCGACAGGGAAAACAAACTGAAGCTTTCTTT
TRBV5-8	12	TRBJ1-5	NA	CASSLGWQPQHF	TGTGCCAGCAGCTTGGGGTGGCAGCCCCAGCATTTT
TRBV9	16	TRBJ2-1	TRBD2	CASSVDPSGRAGEQFF	TGTGCCAGCAGCGTAGACCCTAGCGGGAGGGCCGGTGAGCAGTTCTTC